These 11 T cell receptor beta chains share one sample of origin, sequenced in a study of T cell changes during pregnancy in multiple sclerosis. Data came from immunoSEQ multiplex PCR; TCRdb stores just in-frame clones and leaves some out. The sample holds about 41,000 clones, approximately 90% seen once. This material consisted of CD8+ T cells from peripheral blood mononuclear cells, taken in the third trimester of pregnancy. The receptors come from a female donor with multiple sclerosis, enrolled in a pregnancy study.

Remarks on this clone: The conserved phenylalanine or tryptophan normally closing the CDR3 is absent here, so this likely arose from a read error. The DNA is omitted, as the CDR3 cannot be located on it reliably, and the CDR3 follows TCRdb's listing. This chain connects TRBV9 to TRBJ2-7; the tabulated D call, TRBD2, remains unverified against the DNA. The CDR3 spans 11 amino acids, including both terminal residues. Per germline, CDR1 SGDLS and CDR2 YYNGEE. CDR3 residues: CAPGRSGRVED.

The rearrangement joins TRBV7-2 to TRBJ2-3; weak D call: TRBD1 (6 bases). There are 13 residues in the CDR3. Trimming took off 0 bases at V and 12 bases at J, with 13 bases between the two ends. Germline V gene data show CDR1 as SGHTA and CDR2 as FQGNSA. CDR3 amino acids: CASSLARGGLQYF. CDR3 bases: TGTGCCAGCAGCTTAGCGCGTGGGGGCCTCCAGTATTTT.

The chain employs TRBV27 and TRBJ2-7, with 9 positions matching TRBD2. Germline CDR1 is MNHEY and CDR2 is SMNVEV (reference sequence). V was clipped by 0 bases and J by 2 bases; unmatched bases: 2. The CDR3 covers 15 residues. CDR3: CASSLSSGGPYEQYF. CDR3 in DNA: TGTGCCAGCAGTTTATCTAGCGGGGGACCCTACGAGCAGTACTTC.

The J gene is TRBJ2-5, the V gene TRBV9; 13 nucleotides line up with TRBD2. This CDR3 has 16 amino acids. V was clipped by 4 bases and J by 5 bases; unmatched bases: 8. Looked up from germline, CDR1 is SGDLS and CDR2 is YYNGEE. The CDR3 loop is CASSPGLAGAGETQYF. The CDR3 coding sequence is TGTGCCAGCAGCCCCGGACTAGCGGGGGCGGGGGAGACCCAGTACTTC.

The rearrangement links TRBV7-9 to TRBJ2-1; 7 bases match TRBD1. V trimming: 4 bases; J trimming: 9 bases; junction bases outside the gene matches: 6. Germline lookup yields CDR1 SEHNR and CDR2 FQNEAQ (reference sequence). The CDR3 consists of 13 residues. The CDR3 region is CASSSYRGPEQFF. The CDR3 DNA sequence: TGTGCCAGCAGCTCTTACAGGGGACCTGAGCAGTTCTTC.

J is TRBJ2-7 and V is TRBV28, with 11 bases aligning to TRBD2. V lost 7 bases, J lost 0 bases, and 8 bases stayed unmatched. The CDR3 is made up of 16 amino acids. Germline CDR1 is MDHEN and CDR2 is SYDVKM. CDR3 DNA: TGTGCCAGCACCCAACTAGCGGGAGTGATCTCCTACGAGCAGTACTTC. As protein: CASTQLAGVISYEQYF.

The chain joins TRBV28 to TRBJ2-7, with 9 bases lining up with TRBD2. V was pared by 5 bases and J by 5 bases, with 7 bases of the junction left unmatched. Per the germline V gene, CDR1 is MDHEN and CDR2 is SYDVKM. This CDR3 comprises 14 residues. Written as DNA, the CDR3 is TGTGCCAGCAGTCCAGCGGGAGGACTCGACGAGCAGTACTTC. Translating gives CASSPAGGLDEQYF.

The chain carries TRBV27 and TRBJ2-5; 8 bases map to TRBD2. The CDR3 runs 17 residues. Trimming removed 4 bases from V and 2 bases from J; junction bases left unmatched: 12. CDR1 is MNHEY and CDR2 is SMNVEV in the germline V gene (reference sequence). CDR3 coding DNA: TGTGCCAGCAGTTCTCAAAATAGCGGGGAAACACAAGAGACCCAGTACTTC. It codes for CASSSQNSGETQETQYF.

The chain recombines TRBV19 with TRBJ2-2; no definite D call. Deletions cut 5 bases from V and 1 base from J, with 14 bases between. Germline CDR1 reads LNHDA; CDR2 reads SQIVND (reference sequence). The CDR3 is 16 residues long. CDR3 bases: TGTGCCAGTAGTCTCGGGTCTTATGGGAACACCGGGGAGCTGTTTTTT. Translated: CASSLGSYGNTGELFF.

V is TRBV7-9 and J is TRBJ2-7; 8 nucleotides line up with TRBD1. The ends lost 0 bases at V and 5 bases at J; junction bases unmatched: 6. Germline V gene data show CDR1 as SEHNR and CDR2 as FQNEAQ (reference sequence). CDR3 size: 15 residues. The CDR3 reads CASSLAITGGDEQYF. For the CDR3, the DNA is TGTGCCAGCAGCTTAGCGATAACAGGGGGAGACGAGCAGTACTTC.

V is TRBV7-9 and J is TRBJ2-5; D is perhaps TRBD2 (5 bases). The CDR3 is 14 residues long. CDR1 and CDR2 (germline): SEHNR, FQNEAQ (reference sequence). V shed 5 bases and J shed 4 bases, with 14 bases lying between them. The CDR3, as DNA: TGTGCCAGCAGCCCCGCCCGGGAATTAGAGACCCAGTACTTC. Translation: CASSPARELETQYF.